This T cell receptor beta chain originates from a study of blood T cell repertoires in COVID-19. The wider study: COVID-19 samples, acute and convalescent, were from the United States, Italy and Spain.

The germline V and J ends were trimmed by 5 bases and 0 bases, with 17 bases remaining between them. Germline-derived CDR1 and CDR2 are SGHVS and FQNEAQ. The CDR3 runs to 16 residues. In the original analysis: The authors estimated nucleated cell counts from reference gene primer amplification. Produced via immunoSEQ multiplex PCR; TCRdb's table is partial and in-frame only. V and J calls plus clone size are reproduced from that table; the DNA served to infer D and trimming. The sample has some 110,000 clones, more than 70% seen once. The chain carries TRBV7-8 and TRBJ2-7; D is possibly TRBD1 (6 bases). The sequenced material came from peripheral blood. This TCR came from a human donor in a cohort sampled during active COVID-19. The CDR3 DNA reads as TGTGCCAGCAGCCCCAGACAGGTGACCCCCTCCTACGAGCAGTACTTC. This gives the protein CASSPRQVTPSYEQYF.